This is a list of T cell receptor beta chains from one sample in a study of cytomegalovirus exposure and HLA in healthy donors. The table came from immunoSEQ multiplex PCR; TCRdb's copy has only in-frame clones and leaves some out. The ten top clones account for roughly 3.5%, within a sample of 91,000 or so clones. Source material: PBMCs. Receptors originate from a woman aged 25-40 years in good health and CMV-seronegative. The CDR3 runs from the conserved cysteine through the conserved F or W.

j_gene | len | v_gene | CDR3aa
TRBJ2-1 | 16 | TRBV19 | CARVVIGGNSYNEQFF
TRBJ2-5 | 14 | TRBV7-3 | CASSPTGLQETQYF
TRBJ2-5 | 15 | TRBV6-5 | CASSYSSGDRETQYF
TRBJ1-2 | 16 | TRBV15 | CATSRDMAGGTGGYTF
TRBJ1-2 | 13 | TRBV6-5 | CASSYFTSDGYTF
TRBJ2-1 | 15 | TRBV7-3 | CASSLRGDNYNEQFF
TRBJ1-4 | 13 | TRBV15 | CATSFGLNEKLFF
TRBJ2-7 | 15 | TRBV6-1 | CASSEKLGRAYEQYF
TRBJ2-7 | 17 | TRBV7-2 | CASSLGASSDFHYEQYF
TRBJ1-4 | 14 | TRBV19 | CASSGPGWDEKLFF
TRBJ1-2 | 14 | TRBV5-1 | CASSPGTGGDGYTF
TRBJ1-2 | 15 | TRBV7-2 | CASSYYDRGLRGYTF
TRBJ2-1 | 19 | TRBV5-1 | CASSFGTSGGPPSIYEQFF